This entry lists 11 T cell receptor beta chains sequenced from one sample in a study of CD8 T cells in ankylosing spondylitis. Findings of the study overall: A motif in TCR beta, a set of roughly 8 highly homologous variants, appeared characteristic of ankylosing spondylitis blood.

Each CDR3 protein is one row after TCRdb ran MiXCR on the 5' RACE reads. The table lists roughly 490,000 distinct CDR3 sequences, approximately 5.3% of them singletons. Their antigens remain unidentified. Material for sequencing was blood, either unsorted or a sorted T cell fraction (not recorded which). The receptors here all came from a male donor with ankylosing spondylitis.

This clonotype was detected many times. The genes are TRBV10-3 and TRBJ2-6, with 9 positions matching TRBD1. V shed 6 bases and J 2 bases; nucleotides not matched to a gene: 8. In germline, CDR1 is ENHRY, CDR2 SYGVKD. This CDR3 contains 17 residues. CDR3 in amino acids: CAIRWRDRDPGANVLTF. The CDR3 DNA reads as TGTGCCATCAGATGGCGGGACAGGGATCCTGGGGCCAACGTCCTGACTTTC.

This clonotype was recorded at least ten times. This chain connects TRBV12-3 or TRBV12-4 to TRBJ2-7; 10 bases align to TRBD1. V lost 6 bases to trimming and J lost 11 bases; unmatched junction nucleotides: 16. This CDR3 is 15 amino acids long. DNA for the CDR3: TGTGCCAGCAGCAGGGGGGGACAGGGGTTTTTGGGGAAGTACTTC. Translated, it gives CASSRGGQGFLGKYF.

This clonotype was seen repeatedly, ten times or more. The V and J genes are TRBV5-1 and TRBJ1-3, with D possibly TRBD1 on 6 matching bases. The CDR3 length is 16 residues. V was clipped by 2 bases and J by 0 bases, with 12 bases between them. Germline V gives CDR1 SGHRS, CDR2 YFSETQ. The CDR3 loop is CASSLIAGASGNTIYF. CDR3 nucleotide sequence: TGCGCCAGCAGCTTAATAGCAGGGGCCTCTGGAAACACCATATATTTT.

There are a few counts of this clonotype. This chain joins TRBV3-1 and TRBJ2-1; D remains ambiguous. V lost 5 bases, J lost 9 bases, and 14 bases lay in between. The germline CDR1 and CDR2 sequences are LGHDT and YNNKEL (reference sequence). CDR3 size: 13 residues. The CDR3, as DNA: TGTGCCAGCAGCGCAGGTCCTTGGGTTGAGCAGTTCTTC. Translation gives CASSAGPWVEQFF.

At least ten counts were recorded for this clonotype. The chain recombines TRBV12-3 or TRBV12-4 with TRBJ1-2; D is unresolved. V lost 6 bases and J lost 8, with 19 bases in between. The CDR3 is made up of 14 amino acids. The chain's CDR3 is CASSSLGLYGGYTF. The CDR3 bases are TGTGCCAGCAGCTCTCTCGGACTGTACGGGGGCTACACCTTC.

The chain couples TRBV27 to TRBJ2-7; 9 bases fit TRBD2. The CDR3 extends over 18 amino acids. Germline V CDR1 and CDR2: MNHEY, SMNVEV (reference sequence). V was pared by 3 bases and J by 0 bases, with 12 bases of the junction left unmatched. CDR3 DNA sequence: TGTGCCAGCAGTTTCGGCCTAGCGGGACGATCTAGCTCCTACGAGCAGTACTTC. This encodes CASSFGLAGRSSSYEQYF.

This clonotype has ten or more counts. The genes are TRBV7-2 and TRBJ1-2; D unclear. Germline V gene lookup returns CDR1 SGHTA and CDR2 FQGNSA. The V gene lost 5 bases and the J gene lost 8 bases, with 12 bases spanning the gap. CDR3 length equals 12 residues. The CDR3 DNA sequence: TGTGCCAGCAGCCGACCTCCCGGGGGCTACACCTTC. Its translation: CASSRPPGGYTF.

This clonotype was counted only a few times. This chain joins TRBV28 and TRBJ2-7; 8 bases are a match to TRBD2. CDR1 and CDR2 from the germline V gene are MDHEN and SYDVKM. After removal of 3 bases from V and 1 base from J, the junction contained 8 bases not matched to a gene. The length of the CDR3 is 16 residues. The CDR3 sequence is CASSFRGGTRSYEQYF. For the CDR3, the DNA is TGTGCCAGCAGTTTCCGGGGGGGGACTAGATCCTACGAGCAGTACTTC. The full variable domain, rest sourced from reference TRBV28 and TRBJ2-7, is DVKVTQSSRYLVKRTGEKVFLECVQDMDHENMFWYRQDPGLGLRLIYFSYDVKMKEKGDIPEGYSVSREKKERFSLILESASTNQTSMYLCASSFRGGTRSYEQYFGPGTRLTVT.

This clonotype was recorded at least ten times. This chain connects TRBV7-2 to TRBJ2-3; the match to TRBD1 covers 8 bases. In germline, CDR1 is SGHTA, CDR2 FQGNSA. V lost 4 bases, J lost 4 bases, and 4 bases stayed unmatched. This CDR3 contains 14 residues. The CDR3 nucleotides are TGTGCCAGCAGCTCGGACAGGGAAGCAGATACGCAGTATTTT. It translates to CASSSDREADTQYF.

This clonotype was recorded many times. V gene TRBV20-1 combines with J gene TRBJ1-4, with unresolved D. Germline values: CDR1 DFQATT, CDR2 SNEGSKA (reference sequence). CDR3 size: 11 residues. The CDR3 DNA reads TGCAGCGGACTTCAAAACGAAAAACTGTTTTTT. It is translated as CSGLQNEKLFF.

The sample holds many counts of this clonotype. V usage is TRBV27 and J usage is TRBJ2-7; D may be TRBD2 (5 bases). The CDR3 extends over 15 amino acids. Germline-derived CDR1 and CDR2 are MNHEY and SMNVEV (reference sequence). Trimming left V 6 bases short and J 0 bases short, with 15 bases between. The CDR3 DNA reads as TGTGCCAGCAGCCATCCTAGCCGGAGCTCCTACGAGCAGTACTTC. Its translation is CASSHPSRSSYEQYF.